These 5 T cell receptor beta chains originate from one sample sequenced in a study of shared clonotypes between healthy human individuals. Generated by immunoSEQ multiplex PCR, the TCRdb table keeps only in-frame clones and is missing some. In the table there are a few million clones, around nine tenths of which are singletons. Specimen: naive CD4+ T cells sorted from blood. Sample subset: CD45RA+ positively selected. Source of these receptors: a man between 18 and 29 years old in good health.

The gene calls are TRBV7-2 and TRBJ2-7, with D perhaps matching TRBD1 or TRBD2 (5 bases each). Trimming removed 7 bases from V and 4 bases from J, with 23 bases in between. Germline loops: CDR1 SGHTA, CDR2 FQGNSA. The CDR3 extends over 16 amino acids. CDR3 amino acids: CASTISLGPGGYEQYF. In DNA form, the CDR3 reads TGTGCCAGCACCATCTCCCTTGGCCCTGGGGGTTACGAGCAGTACTTC.

J is TRBJ2-2 and V is TRBV5-1; D gene unclear. Trimming cost V 0 bases and J 4 bases, with 7 bases left between them. CDR1 is SGHRS and CDR2 is YFSETQ in the germline V gene. The CDR3 totals 14 residues. Written as DNA, the CDR3 is TGCGCCAGCAGCTTGGAAGCTTTCACCGGGGAGCTGTTTTTT. This gives the protein CASSLEAFTGELFF.

V is TRBV19 and J is TRBJ1-2; D is perhaps TRBD1 (5 bases). V was pared by 0 bases and J by 4 bases, with 12 bases between. The germline gives CDR1 LNHDA, CDR2 SQIVND (reference sequence). CDR3 length equals 15 residues. The CDR3 DNA follows: TGTGCCAGTAGTATAGAGACAGTGCGGGGCTATGGCTACACCTTC. This gives the protein CASSIETVRGYGYTF.

V usage is TRBV10-3 and J usage is TRBJ1-2, with D maybe TRBD1 (5 bases). The CDR3 runs to 17 residues. CDR1 is ENHRY, CDR2 SYGVKD, per germline. V shed 4 bases and J shed 0 bases, with 18 bases lying between them. CDR3 in amino acids: CAISGPTRDASNYGYTF. The CDR3 DNA follows: TGTGCCATCAGTGGTCCGACCAGGGACGCCTCTAACTATGGCTACACCTTC.

The V and J genes are TRBV18 and TRBJ1-6; tentatively, D is TRBD1 (5 bases). The CDR3 has 14 amino acids. V gave up 8 bases and J gave up 5 bases, with 13 bases separating them. The germline V gene encodes CDR1 KGHSH and CDR2 LQKENI. As DNA, the CDR3 is TGTGCCAGCGAGGCAGGGATGAATAATTCACCCCTCCACTTT. It encodes CASEAGMNNSPLHF.